The 29 T cell receptor beta chains in this list originate from one sample, sequenced in a study of regulatory T cells in long-lasting Graves disease. In building TCR beta libraries, iRepertoire HTBI primers were used together with Arm-PCR of CDR3 regions. TCRdb processed the multiplex PCR reads anew with MiXCR; each CDR3 protein has one entry. The table includes over 450,000 distinct CDR3 sequences, 20% to 25% detected once. As to time point: persistent/refractory GD, antithyroid drugs over 5 years with positive TRAb. Scientists built the TCR library using RNA that was extracted from PBMCs. This sample comprised peripheral blood mononuclear cells (PBMCs), obtained when the disease was refractory, from a patient treated with antithyroid drugs. Every receptor here comes from a female donor with Graves disease.

This clonotype was recorded many times. The CDR3, as DNA: TGTGCCAGCAATAGATGGGGGGCGAACACTGAAGCTTTCTTT. Its protein product is CASNRWGANTEAFF. The V gene is TRBV28, the J gene TRBJ1-1; TRBD1 is a possible D gene (6 bases). There are 14 residues in the CDR3. The germline V and J ends were trimmed by 7 bases and 1 base, with 13 bases remaining between them. The V gene's germline CDR1 is MDHEN and CDR2 SYDVKM.

This clonotype has at least ten counts. The CDR3 DNA sequence: TGCAGTGCTCCGGGCGGTGGGGGTCGAGAGACCCAGTACTTC. Translating gives CSAPGGGGRETQYF. J is TRBJ2-5 and V is TRBV20-1; either TRBD1 or TRBD2 may fit D (5 bases each). Trimming took 5 bases from V and 4 from J, leaving 17 bases between them. The CDR3 length is 14 residues. Germline CDR1 DFQATT, CDR2 SNEGSKA (reference sequence).

The table lists this clonotype with a few counts. CDR3 sequence (DNA): TGTGCCAGCAGCTCCGAGCCAGGGATCACCGGGGAGCTGTTTTTT. It encodes CASSSEPGITGELFF. The chain joins TRBV6-1 to TRBJ2-2, with D perhaps TRBD1 (5 bases). Per the germline V gene, CDR1 is MNHNS and CDR2 is SASEGT. The CDR3 consists of 15 residues. The V gene lost 6 bases and the J gene lost 4 bases, with 15 bases spanning the gap.

This clonotype was recorded many times. The genes are TRBV10-3 and TRBJ2-7, with 10 bases fitting TRBD1. The CDR3 contains 14 residues. Per the germline V gene, CDR1 is ENHRY and CDR2 is SYGVKD. J lost 4 bases, V lost 6 bases, and 6 bases had no gene match. The CDR3 DNA reads TGTGCCATCAGCGTGACAGGGGGCAAATACGAGCAGTACTTC. Encoded protein: CAISVTGGKYEQYF.

The sample holds a few counts of this clonotype. The J gene is TRBJ1-2, the V gene TRBV10-3, with 9 bases lining up with TRBD1. The ends lost 3 bases at V and 4 bases at J; junction bases unmatched: 6. Germline V gene sequence: CDR1 ENHRY, CDR2 SYGVKD. The length of the CDR3 is 15 residues. CDR3 loop: CAISDDETGGYGYTF. CDR3 DNA sequence: TGTGCCATCAGTGACGACGAGACAGGGGGCTATGGCTACACCTTC.

This clonotype was detected only a few times. The gene calls are TRBV3-1 and TRBJ1-2; no definite D call. The germline V and J ends were trimmed by 0 bases and 4 bases, with 9 bases remaining between them. Per the germline V gene, CDR1 is LGHDT and CDR2 is YNNKEL (reference sequence). The CDR3 extends over 14 amino acids. The CDR3 reads CASSQEASPYGYTF. The CDR3 DNA reads as TGTGCCAGCAGCCAAGAGGCCAGCCCCTATGGCTACACCTTC.

In its sample, this clonotype was seen many times. The V gene is TRBV28, the J gene TRBJ1-4, with D possibly being TRBD1 (5 bases). CDR3 length equals 16 residues. Germline V gives CDR1 MDHEN, CDR2 SYDVKM. V shed 4 bases and J shed 2 bases, with 14 bases lying between them. The CDR3 sequence: CASSYGGGGTNEKLFF. The CDR3 DNA follows: TGTGCCAGCAGTTATGGGGGAGGCGGCACTAATGAAAAACTGTTTTTT.

The chain has TRBV28 and TRBJ1-5, with a tentative D call TRBD1 (6 bases). The V end was cut by 6 bases, the J end by 6 bases, with 15 bases between. The CDR3 sequence is 14 residues long. Germline loops: CDR1 MDHEN, CDR2 SYDVKM. The CDR3 nucleotides are TGTGCCAGCAGGAACCCCTCAGGGGTTCAGCCCCAGCATTTT. Encoded protein: CASRNPSGVQPQHF.

This clonotype was seen a handful of times. The gene calls are TRBV4-2 and TRBJ2-5, with D uncertain. The germline V and J ends were trimmed by 3 bases and 3 bases, with 11 bases remaining between them. In germline, CDR1 is LGHNA, CDR2 YNFKEQ. CDR3 size: 14 residues. This chain's CDR3 is CASSHGVGEETQYF. In DNA form, the CDR3 reads TGTGCCAGCAGCCATGGTGTCGGTGAAGAGACCCAGTACTTC.

Turning to this clonotype: Relative to the germline gene, one junction end is altered; a read error may explain this. V gene TRBV4-1 combines with J gene TRBJ1-4, with 8 bases fitting TRBD1. Germline lookup yields CDR1 MGHRA and CDR2 YSYEKL. This CDR3 contains 16 residues. This chain's CDR3 is CASNQDFGQGGEKLFF. DNA for the CDR3: TGCGCCAGCAACCAAGATTTCGGACAGGGAGGAGAAAAACTGTTTTTT.

The table lists this clonotype with a few counts. One end of the junction is discordant with germline, which a read error may explain. The V and J genes are TRBV30 and TRBJ1-1; D is perhaps TRBD1 (6 bases). The CDR3 totals 13 residues. Looked up from germline, CDR1 is GTSNPN and CDR2 is SVGIG (reference sequence). The DNA for the CDR3 is TGTGCCTGGACAGGGGTGTTGAACGCTGAAGCTTTCTTT. It specifies CAWTGVLNAEAFF.

In nucleotides, the CDR3 is TGCAGTGCTCGGGACAGGGAGTCGAATAATTCACCCCTCCACTTT. As protein: CSARDRESNNSPLHF. The rearrangement uses TRBV20-1 and TRBJ1-6; 9 nucleotides align to TRBD1. The CDR3 totals 15 residues. Germline trimming cut 5 bases from V and 5 bases from J; bases unmatched to any gene: 7. Germline V gene data show CDR1 as DFQATT and CDR2 as SNEGSKA (reference sequence).

This clonotype was seen repeatedly, ten times or more. This chain links TRBV11-2 with TRBJ2-2, with 7 nucleotides matching TRBD2. The CDR3 runs to 16 residues. Trimming took 5 bases from V and 7 from J; bases not matched to a gene: 13. Germline values: CDR1 SGHAT, CDR2 FQNNGV. The CDR3 DNA sequence: TGTGCCAGCAGCAAGACAGCGGGACCCTTGGGCGGGGAGCTGTTTTTT. Residues: CASSKTAGPLGGELFF.

The chain combines TRBV7-9 with TRBJ2-2; D could derive from TRBD1 or TRBD2 (6 bases each). There are 16 residues in the CDR3. Germline CDR1 is SEHNR and CDR2 is FQNEAQ (reference sequence). The ends were cut back, 3 bases at V and 4 bases at J, with 15 bases in the middle. The CDR3: CASSFPRGAGTGELFF. DNA for the CDR3: TGTGCCAGCAGCTTCCCGAGGGGGGCTGGCACCGGGGAGCTGTTTTTT.

The genes are TRBV9 and TRBJ2-7; 9 bases are a match to TRBD1. Looked up from germline, CDR1 is SGDLS and CDR2 is YYNGEE. The CDR3 totals 14 residues. V shed 4 bases and J 5 bases; nucleotides not matched to a gene: 7. CDR3 in DNA: TGTGCCAGCAGCCCAGGGACAGGGAAAAACGAGCAGTACTTC. Translation gives CASSPGTGKNEQYF.

As to this clonotype: Being one base from a much bigger clone, this may be a read error. The chain recombines TRBV19 with TRBJ1-2, with 8 bases lining up with TRBD1. Germline V gene data show CDR1 as LNHDA and CDR2 as SQIVND (reference sequence). Trimming at V came to 5 bases and at J to 8 bases, leaving 10 bases not matched to a gene. CDR3 size: 14 residues. CDR3 nucleotides: TGTGCCAGTAGTGTGCCGACAGGGGACGGCGGCTACACCTTC. Translating it yields CASSVPTGDGGYTF.

At least ten counts were recorded for this clonotype. This chain links TRBV11-3 with TRBJ1-1; tentative D call: TRBD1 (5 bases). The V end was cut by 3 bases, the J end by 3 bases, with 20 bases between. The CDR3 runs to 17 residues. Germline loops: CDR1 SGHNT, CDR2 YENEEA. CDR3 region: CASSFLRAQGRDTEAFF. CDR3 DNA: TGTGCCAGCAGCTTTCTGAGAGCCCAGGGTCGTGACACTGAAGCTTTCTTT.

The sample holds many counts of this clonotype. This chain connects TRBV13 to TRBJ2-5, with D hard to call. Germline lookup yields CDR1 PRHDT and CDR2 FYEKMQ (reference sequence). Between the trimmed V and J ends, which lost 1 base and 7 bases, there was a span of 4 bases. The CDR3 spans 11 residues. CDR3 nucleotides: TGTGCCAGCAGCTTAGCAGGGACCCAGTACTTC. As protein: CASSLAGTQYF. The full variable domain, rest sourced from reference TRBV13 and TRBJ2-5, is AAGVIQSPRHLIKEKRETATLKCYPIPRHDTVYWYQQGPGQDPQFLISFYEKMQSDKGSIPDRFSAQQFSDYHSELNMSSLELGDSALYFCASSLAGTQYFGPGTRLLVL.

This rearrangement joins TRBV20-1 to TRBJ2-2; D perhaps matches TRBD1 (6 bases). V was trimmed by 6 bases and J by 7 bases, leaving 18 bases between them. Germline-derived CDR1 and CDR2 are DFQATT and SNEGSKA (reference sequence). There are 14 residues in the CDR3. CDR3 sequence: CSAPGQNSVGELFF. For the CDR3, the DNA is TGCAGTGCCCCCGGACAGAACTCCGTCGGGGAGCTGTTTTTT.

Points on this clonotype: Since a far larger clone is one base different, this is likely a read error. The rearrangement links TRBV6-2 or TRBV6-3 to TRBJ2-7; D not resolved. The J call may be mistaken, given a closer DNA end match to TRBJ1-2. The CDR3 has 11 amino acids. Germline V lookup: CDR1 MNHEY, CDR2 SVGEGT. Here the CDR3 DNA reads TGTGCCAGTATGCACCTAAGGGGCTACACCTTC. It codes for CASMHLRGYTF.

Many counts were recorded for this clonotype. In nucleotides, the CDR3 is TGTGCCAGCAGTTTTGGGACCCGGACTGAAGCTTTCTTT. It codes for CASSFGTRTEAFF. V gene TRBV12-3 or TRBV12-4 combines with J gene TRBJ1-1; TRBD1 might be the D (5 bases). This CDR3 is 13 amino acids long. Trimming took 3 bases from V and 5 from J, leaving 10 bases between them.

This sequence joins TRBV9 and TRBJ2-7, with D maybe TRBD1 (5 bases). Germline CDR1 is SGDLS and CDR2 is YYNGEE. V lost 0 bases to trimming and J lost 4 bases, with 11 bases between them. The CDR3 totals 14 residues. CDR3 loop: CASSVGRGSYEQYF. The CDR3 nucleotides read TGTGCCAGCAGCGTAGGTAGGGGATCATACGAGCAGTACTTC.

The V and J genes are TRBV6-5 and TRBJ1-2; 7 bases align to TRBD1. Germline V gene lookup returns CDR1 MNHEY and CDR2 SVGAGI. The CDR3 covers 17 residues. J lost 4 bases, V lost 0 bases, and 11 bases had no gene match. The CDR3 is CASSYSTAGTATYGYTF. In DNA, the CDR3 is TGTGCCAGCAGTTACTCCACCGCCGGGACAGCGACCTATGGCTACACCTTC.

The chain carries TRBV18 and TRBJ2-7, with D hard to call. The CDR3 contains 12 residues. The germline V gene has CDR1 KGHSH and CDR2 LQKENI. V shed 3 bases and J shed 5 bases, with 8 bases lying between them. The CDR3 reads CASSPGRDEQYF. The DNA for the CDR3 is TGTGCCAGCTCACCGGGCCGGGACGAGCAGTACTTC.

This chain links TRBV5-6 with TRBJ2-7; D gene ambiguous. This CDR3 spans 14 amino acids. V lost 4 bases, J lost 0 bases, and 11 bases lay in between. Germline loops: CDR1 SGHDT, CDR2 YYEEEE. CDR3 region: CASSVWGSSYEQYF. The DNA for the CDR3 is TGTGCCAGCAGCGTCTGGGGTTCCTCCTACGAGCAGTACTTC.

The chain combines TRBV19 with TRBJ2-7; TRBD1 matches 7 bases. The germline V gene has CDR1 LNHDA and CDR2 SQIVND (reference sequence). The CDR3 has 12 amino acids. Germline trimming cut 10 bases from V and 1 base from J; bases unmatched to any gene: 4. CDR3 protein: CANRQGSYEQYF. In DNA form, the CDR3 reads TGTGCCAATAGACAGGGATCCTACGAGCAGTACTTC.

This clonotype was recorded a few times. The DNA of the CDR3 is TGTGCCAGTAGTATAATGCGTAGCAATCAGCCCCAGCATTTT. It codes for CASSIMRSNQPQHF. The chain carries TRBV19 and TRBJ1-5; unclear D gene. The V end was cut by 2 bases, the J end by 0 bases, with 5 bases between. The length of the CDR3 is 14 residues. Germline V gene sequence: CDR1 LNHDA, CDR2 SQIVND (reference sequence).

Regarding this clonotype: A much more abundant neighbour one base away suggests this may be a read error. A read error is likely, as this CDR3 ends without the conserved phenylalanine or tryptophan. The V call is TRBV28, the J call TRBJ1-1; D uncertain. The germline gives CDR1 MDHEN, CDR2 SYDVKM. The V and J ends lost 6 bases and 0 bases respectively, with 14 bases between them. The length of the CDR3 is 15 residues. The CDR3 here is CASSLRSNMNTEAFS. Written as DNA, the CDR3 is TGTGCCAGCAGCCTGAGGAGCAACATGAACACTGAAGCTTTCTCT.

This clonotype showed up many times. The chain employs TRBV6-1 and TRBJ2-7, with TRBD2 identical over 9 bases. The CDR3 loop spans 13 amino acids. Unmatched junction bases numbered 4, after V lost 7 bases and J lost 3 bases. The germline CDR1 and CDR2 sequences are MNHNS and SASEGT. The CDR3 sequence is CASTSGNFYEQYF. DNA for the CDR3: TGTGCCAGCACTAGCGGGAATTTCTACGAGCAGTACTTC.